This TCR beta chain derives from a study of blood T cell repertoires in COVID-19. On the study more broadly: Acute and convalescent COVID-19 specimens originated in the United States, Italy and Spain. The cDNA or gDNA used as material had been derived from T cells, B-cell-depleted T cells, or PBMCs.

This CDR3 is built from 16 residues. The V segment lost 3 bases and the J segment 6 bases; nucleotides outside the gene matches: 9. Germline V gene data show CDR1 as MGHRA and CDR2 as YSYEKL. As handled by the study authors: The authors estimated nucleated cell counts from reference gene primer amplification. TCRdb's copy holds only in-frame clones and misses some; the assay was immunoSEQ multiplex PCR. The V and J calls and clone size were taken over from that table, and D and trimming were inferred from the DNA. The repertoire includes 170,000 or so clones, approximately 88% of them detected once, and around 7% sits in the top ten. A Seattle source enrolled patients during active infection and followed them longitudinally.

This chain connects TRBV4-1 to TRBJ2-2, with 8 nucleotides matching TRBD2. The receptor comes from a woman aged 40-49 years with COVID-19, enrolled during active disease. The sample was peripheral blood. The CDR3 spells CASSHESGGLSGELFF. CDR3 nucleotides: TGCGCCAGCAGCCATGAGAGCGGGGGCTTATCCGGGGAGCTGTTTTTT.